These 20 T cell receptor beta chains share one sample of origin, sequenced in a study of spatial heterogeneity in lung cancer. Time point denoted: sample taken at primary tumor resection. Sequencing was performed on whole RNA extracted from tumor and nontumor lung tissue, or from frozen PBMC, and the material was left unsorted. TCRdb re-called the 5' RACE reads with MiXCR, one entry per CDR3 protein. The table records more than 9,000 distinct CDR3 sequences, more than 15% of them present only once. This material consisted of PBMCs, taken at surgery. These receptors all come from a male donor with early-stage non-small cell lung cancer.

This clonotype occurred a few times. The chain is built from TRBV11-2 and TRBJ2-1, with D unclear. The CDR3 loop spans 14 amino acids. Trimming shortened V by 4 bases and J by 7 bases, and 14 bases separated the two germline ends. CDR1 is SGHAT and CDR2 is FQNNGV in the germline V gene. The CDR3 here is CASSSFALENEQFF. In DNA, the CDR3 is TGTGCCAGCAGCTCGTTCGCCCTAGAGAATGAGCAGTTCTTC.

The table lists this clonotype with a few counts. The V and J genes are TRBV3-1 and TRBJ1-1; 10 bases line up with TRBD1. There are 15 residues in the CDR3. Germline-derived CDR1 and CDR2 are LGHDT and YNNKEL (reference sequence). J lost 4 bases, V lost 0 bases, and 2 bases had no gene match. The DNA of the CDR3 is TGTGCCAGCAGCCAAGAGGGGACAGGGGTCACTGAAGCTTTCTTT. It encodes CASSQEGTGVTEAFF.

The rearrangement joins TRBV7-2 to TRBJ2-2; D is unresolved. Germline V CDR1 and CDR2: SGHTA, FQGNSA. There are 13 residues in the CDR3. Between the trimmed V and J ends, which lost 6 bases and 7 bases, there was a span of 12 bases. CDR3 DNA sequence: TGTGCCAGCAGTTCAGAGGAGTACGGGGAGCTGTTTTTT. Amino acids: CASSSEEYGELFF.

This clonotype was seen a handful of times. The genes are TRBV11-2 and TRBJ2-3; D may be TRBD2 (6 bases). Germline CDR1 SGHAT, CDR2 FQNNGV. Trimming removed 3 bases at V and 4 bases at J, with 11 bases between. This CDR3 is 14 amino acids long. The CDR3 coding sequence is TGTGCCAGCAGCTTGGGGGGAGGAGCAGATACGCAGTATTTT. Amino acid sequence: CASSLGGGADTQYF.

This clonotype was observed a few times. The gene calls are TRBV7-3 and TRBJ2-1; weak D call: TRBD2 (6 bases). The CDR3 extends over 14 amino acids. Per the germline V gene, CDR1 is SGHTA and CDR2 is FQGTGA. The germline V and J ends were trimmed by 3 bases and 9 bases, with 15 bases remaining between them. CDR3 amino acids: CASSFRGGASEQFF. The CDR3 DNA reads as TGTGCCAGCAGCTTCCGTGGAGGGGCGAGTGAGCAGTTCTTC.

The table lists this clonotype with a few counts. The chain uses TRBV7-9 and TRBJ2-1; 7 bases are shared with TRBD1. The CDR3 runs 14 residues. Germline V gives CDR1 SEHNR, CDR2 FQNEAQ (reference sequence). J lost 1 base, V lost 6 bases, and 3 bases had no gene match. The CDR3 DNA reads TGTGCCAGCAGAGGCAGGGGGTCCTACAATGAGCAGTTCTTC. Translation: CASRGRGSYNEQFF.

In this sample, this clonotype turned up a few times. This sequence joins TRBV4-1 and TRBJ2-6, with 7 bases lining up with TRBD1. The CDR3 sequence is 17 residues long. Germline values: CDR1 MGHRA, CDR2 YSYEKL. Trimming at V came to 5 bases and at J to 0 bases, leaving 7 bases not matched to a gene. Here the CDR3 reads CASSTNPGGSGANVLTF. The CDR3 nucleotides read TGCGCCAGCAGCACTAACCCAGGGGGCTCTGGGGCCAACGTCCTGACTTTC.

This clonotype was counted many times. The J gene is TRBJ2-7, the V gene TRBV7-9; 11 bases are a match to TRBD2. The ends lost 4 bases at V and 5 bases at J; junction bases unmatched: 10. The CDR3 totals 16 residues. Germline-derived CDR1 and CDR2 are SEHNR and FQNEAQ (reference sequence). The CDR3 reads CASSSLAGGPKDEQYF. Written as DNA, the CDR3 is TGTGCCAGCAGCTCCCTAGCGGGAGGCCCTAAGGACGAGCAGTACTTC.

This clonotype occurred a few times. This rearrangement joins TRBV6-1 to TRBJ2-6, with D possibly TRBD1 on 6 matching bases. The CDR3 spans 15 residues. Germline V CDR1 and CDR2: MNHNS, SASEGT. The germline V and J ends were trimmed by 4 bases and 2 bases, with 9 bases remaining between them. Here the CDR3 DNA reads TGTGCCAGCAGTGCCCGGACAGCTGGGGCCAACGTCCTGACTTTC. Amino acid sequence: CASSARTAGANVLTF.

This clonotype has just one count. J is TRBJ2-1 and V is TRBV5-1; 7 nucleotides line up with TRBD1. This CDR3 has 15 residues. V was pared by 0 bases and J by 5 bases, with 5 bases of the junction left unmatched. Germline V gene data show CDR1 as SGHRS and CDR2 as YFSETQ. This CDR3 is CASSLALTGDNEQFF. The CDR3 bases are TGCGCCAGCAGCTTGGCCCTAACAGGGGACAATGAGCAGTTCTTC.

This clonotype was seen a few times. The chain carries TRBV6-1 and TRBJ1-5; perhaps TRBD1 as D (6 bases). Germline loops: CDR1 MNHNS, CDR2 SASEGT. CDR3 length: 15 residues. Between the trimmed V and J ends, which lost 2 bases and 3 bases, there was a span of 11 bases. CDR3 sequence (DNA): TGTGCCAGCAGTGAAACTACAGGGATCAATCAGCCCCAGCATTTT. This codes for CASSETTGINQPQHF.

This clonotype appeared a few times. The chain employs TRBV10-2 and TRBJ2-1; 8 bases map to TRBD1. V lost 6 bases, J lost 9 bases, and 7 bases stayed unmatched. CDR1 is WSHSY, CDR2 SAAADI, per germline. The CDR3 runs to 13 residues. The CDR3 coding sequence is TGCGCCAGCAGGGACAGGGTGTTAGGTGAGCAGTTCTTC. Translation gives CASRDRVLGEQFF.

The rearrangement uses TRBV19 and TRBJ2-3; D possibly corresponds to TRBD1 (5 bases). This CDR3 has 11 residues. Germline V gives CDR1 LNHDA, CDR2 SQIVND (reference sequence). The V end was cut by 11 bases, the J end by 8 bases, with 14 bases between. CDR3 sequence: CAATRVGTQYF. The CDR3 DNA reads TGTGCCGCAACCAGGGTCGGTACGCAGTATTTT.

The chain joins TRBV6-5 to TRBJ1-6; the D is unclear. The germline V and J ends were trimmed by 2 bases and 1 base, with 9 bases remaining between them. Looked up from germline, CDR1 is MNHEY and CDR2 is SVGAGI. The CDR3 runs 16 residues. The CDR3 loop is CASSYQYGSYNSPLHF. The CDR3, as DNA: TGTGCCAGCAGTTACCAGTACGGGTCCTATAATTCACCCCTCCACTTT.

This clonotype has a handful of counts. The genes are TRBV15 and TRBJ1-1; D uncertain. This CDR3 is built from 14 residues. Germline CDR1 reads LNHNV; CDR2 reads YYDKDF (reference sequence). V lost 0 bases and J 3 bases, leaving 8 bases between the germline ends. DNA for the CDR3: TGTGCCACCAGCAGAGATTACGAGGACACTGAAGCTTTCTTT. It translates to CATSRDYEDTEAFF.

This clonotype was recorded a few times. The J gene is TRBJ2-3, the V gene TRBV7-8; unclear D gene. Germline CDR1 reads SGHVS; CDR2 reads FQNEAQ. Trimming left V 4 bases short and J 6 bases short, with 11 bases between. The CDR3 has 13 amino acids. The CDR3 reads CASSSMDGDTQYF. In DNA form, the CDR3 reads TGTGCCAGCAGCTCCATGGATGGCGATACGCAGTATTTT. Supplemented by reference TRBV7-8 and TRBJ2-3, the full variable domain reads GAGVSQSPRYKVAKRGQDVALRCDPISGHVSLFWYQQALGQGPEFLTYFQNEAQLDKSGLPSDRFFAERPEGSVSTLKIQRTQQEDSAVYLCASSSMDGDTQYFGPGTRLTVL.

This clonotype showed up many times. The V call is TRBV7-9, the J call TRBJ2-7; no reliable D call. Germline V gene sequence: CDR1 SEHNR, CDR2 FQNEAQ (reference sequence). There are 13 residues in the CDR3. The V gene lost 1 base and the J gene lost 4 bases, with 8 bases spanning the gap. The CDR3 spells CASSLVGGYEQYF. DNA of the CDR3: TGTGCCAGCAGCTTAGTCGGCGGTTACGAGCAGTACTTC.

This clonotype was found many times. The chain joins TRBV20-1 to TRBJ1-5; TRBD1 aligns across 7 bases. V gave up 3 bases and J gave up 7 bases; unmatched junction bases: 6. CDR3 length: 13 residues. CDR1 is DFQATT, CDR2 SNEGSKA, per germline (reference sequence). CDR3 sequence: CSASWGRGQPQHF. The CDR3 coding sequence is TGCAGTGCTAGTTGGGGCAGGGGGCAGCCCCAGCATTTT.

The table lists this clonotype with many counts. The chain employs TRBV7-9 and TRBJ2-4; D is perhaps TRBD1 (6 bases). The V end lost 6 bases, the J end lost 3 bases, and 9 bases lay between the germline ends. Germline-derived CDR1 and CDR2 are SEHNR and FQNEAQ (reference sequence). The CDR3 length is 13 residues. The DNA for the CDR3 is TGTGCCAGCAGTCCAGGGGACAAAAACATTCAGTACTTC. Its translation is CASSPGDKNIQYF.

This clonotype qualifies as medium-sized. The rearrangement uses TRBV20-1 and TRBJ2-1, with 8 bases matching TRBD2. CDR1 DFQATT and CDR2 SNEGSKA come from the germline V gene (reference sequence). The CDR3 has 16 residues. Trimming at V came to 0 bases and at J to 5 bases, leaving 9 bases not matched to a gene. As DNA, the CDR3 is TGCAGTGCTAGAGACCCAGCGGGAGTGCCAAACAATGAGCAGTTCTTC. This encodes CSARDPAGVPNNEQFF.